This T cell receptor (beta chain) was recovered during a study of T cell changes during pregnancy in multiple sclerosis. CDR3 length: 13 amino acids. The V end was cut by 4 bases, the J end by 5 bases, with 12 bases between. The germline V gene encodes CDR1 SGHNT and CDR2 YYREEE (reference sequence). This table comes from immunoSEQ multiplex PCR, and its TCRdb copy is limited to in-frame clones, with some not included. The sample includes tens of thousands of clones, about 92% seen only once; the top ten take around 0.45%. The rearrangement links TRBV5-4 to TRBJ2-5; possible D gene TRBD1, 5 bases. The specimen was CD4+ T cells from peripheral blood mononuclear cells, collected in the second trimester of pregnancy. This TCR was recovered from a female donor with multiple sclerosis, enrolled in a pregnancy study. The CDR3 nucleotides are TGTGCCAGCAGCATTGAGACAGCTGAGACCCAGTACTTC. It specifies CASSIETAETQYF. The complete variable domain, with remaining parts taken from reference TRBV5-4 and TRBJ2-5, reads ETGVTQSPTHLIKTRGQQVTLRCSSQSGHNTVSWYQQALGQGPQFIFQYYREEENGRGNFPPRFSGLQFPNYSSELNVNALELDDSALYLCASSIETAETQYFGPGTRLLVL.